In its sample, the clone carrying this T cell receptor beta chain was seen a few times. The antigen is unknown. Repertoires were generated with immunoSEQ multiplex PCR, while TCRdb's copy carries only in-frame clones and drops some. The sample carries fewer than 25,000 clones, more than 65% recorded once. This entry belongs to a study of glioma-infiltrating T cells after dendritic cell vaccination. About the study: Samples are from glioblastoma patients in Phase I and II dendritic cell vaccine trials. Regarding the study as a whole: Survival was not directly related to TCR clonality in these patients.

This CDR3 has 13 residues. V lost 4 bases and J lost 3, with 9 bases in between. Germline lookup yields CDR1 LGHNT and CDR2 FRNRAP. Before vaccination, two weeks after the third vaccination, and at progression, PBMC were collected. V is TRBV12-5 and J is TRBJ1-2, with a weak D call TRBD1 (5 bases). The sequence was collected from a human donor with glioblastoma. Source: blood, taken before dendritic cell vaccination. The CDR3: CASGSGGYYGYTF. CDR3 DNA sequence: TGTGCTAGTGGTTCGGGGGGTTACTATGGCTACACCTTC.